This T cell receptor (beta chain) came from a study of T cells in Graves' hyperthyroidism and ophthalmopathy. Study-wide points: Most thyroid clonotypes expanded above 0.001 were also detected in blood. Ophthalmopathy was told apart from stable hyperthyroidism by a 13 V-J model.

A word on this clonotype: The antigen is not known.

This CDR3 spans 18 amino acids. V was clipped by 4 bases and J by 6 bases; unmatched bases: 18. The germline V gene encodes CDR1 SGHDT and CDR2 YYEEEE. Exclusion of patients followed from uncontrolled infection, other autoimmune disease, pregnancy or lactation. Source material for PBMCs was less than 12 ml fresh peripheral blood. TCR beta CDR3 region amplification was performed from RNA transcripts. First-round RT-PCR of the TCR CDR3 relied on the HTBI primer set. Using its own MiXCR run on the multiplex PCR reads, TCRdb lists one record per CDR3 protein. The sample lists around 300,000 distinct CDR3 sequences, approximately 15% occurring once.

The sample comprised blood. This receptor was identified in a woman aged 25 to 39 with Graves' hyperthyroidism. The genes are TRBV5-6 and TRBJ2-3, with 9 bases matching TRBD2. The DNA of the CDR3 is TGTGCCAGCAGCCCGGCGGGGGGGGGTAGCCCCGGTCGGGATACGCAGTATTTT. Amino acid sequence: CASSPAGGGSPGRDTQYF.